This is a list of T cell receptor beta chains from one sample in a study of early T cells in non-severe SARS-CoV-2 infection. TCRdb passed the 5' RACE reads through MiXCR, listing each CDR3 protein once. The repertoire holds tens of thousands of distinct CDR3 sequences, with 10% as singletons. The sample was whole blood. These receptors were collected from an adult who was a healthcare worker with PCR-confirmed SARS-CoV-2 infection or an uninfected control (not recorded which). Each CDR3 is given with its conserved first and last residue. The size of a clone is reported for some rows only, either as once, few or many, or as a class for expanded clones.

V	J	size	CDR3
TRBV11-3	TRBJ2-5	NA	CASSLRPSGTQYF
TRBV2	TRBJ1-4	many	CASRTPADSPTNEKLFF
TRBV19	TRBJ2-1	NA	CASSEGQTYNEQFF
TRBV15	TRBJ1-4	NA	CATSRYPGPNEKLFF
TRBV30	TRBJ1-1	many	CAWSGRSTEAFF
TRBV29-1	TRBJ2-1	NA	CSVETAGKQFF
TRBV24-1	TRBJ2-1	few	CATSDLRGASGNEQFF
TRBV20-1	TRBJ2-7	few	CSAGPLAGTYEQYF
TRBV29-1	TRBJ2-5	NA	CSVEDLWQAMFQETQYF
TRBV5-6	TRBJ2-3	NA	CVSSRGSLLTDTQYF
TRBV12-3/TRBV12-4	TRBJ1-2	NA	CASSRPRLAGYTF
TRBV4-1	TRBJ2-1	few	CASSQDPVEREMQFF
TRBV12-3/TRBV12-4	TRBJ1-1	NA	CASSLARLVGTGDTEAFF
TRBV20-1	TRBJ1-2	few	CSASPAGGYTF
TRBV10-3	TRBJ2-1	many	CAISVITSGGNEQFF
TRBV29-1	TRBJ2-7	NA	CSVLFGEAYEQYF
TRBV15	TRBJ2-7	NA	CATSRRDRGEQYF
TRBV7-2	TRBJ2-1	many	CASSLVGLADEQFF
TRBV7-6	TRBJ2-7	many	CASSVAGGFFYEQYF
TRBV6-2/TRBV6-3	TRBJ2-1	many	CASTLGSSYNEQFF
TRBV2	TRBJ2-1	many	CASSEGYNEQFF
TRBV5-6	TRBJ2-1	few	CASSLSGSEQFF
TRBV29-1	TRBJ2-3	NA	CSVIPDRRDTQYF
TRBV11-1	TRBJ2-5	many	CASSPHSETYQETQYF
TRBV19	TRBJ2-1	NA	CASAPSRSQHNEQFF
TRBV6-4	TRBJ1-1	few	CASSYTGGSTEAFF
TRBV4-1	TRBJ2-7	few	CASSQPIRTSGRSPYEQYF
TRBV20-1	TRBJ2-1	NA	CSARDFREGYNEQFF
TRBV7-3	TRBJ2-1	few	CASRRSGTSEQFF
TRBV29-1	TRBJ1-1	NA	CSVEDRGQMNTEAFF
TRBV25-1	TRBJ2-5	NA	CASSEYGARQETQYF
TRBV11-2	TRBJ2-5	NA	CASSLRGKTQYF
TRBV27	TRBJ2-3	many	CASRIGTSVYTQYF
TRBV3-1	TRBJ2-2	many	CASSQSTGELFF
TRBV19	TRBJ2-1	few	CASTPGLAGPRPSYNEQFF
TRBV7-2	TRBJ2-4	many	CASSLGQGEGNIQYF
TRBV25-1	TRBJ2-7	few	CASSESRAGDSYEQYF
TRBV20-1	TRBJ2-7	NA	CSAPGTTEQYF
TRBV15	TRBJ1-2	few	CATSRERGENYGYTF
TRBV5-1	TRBJ1-6	NA	CASKSSANNSPLHF
TRBV3-1	TRBJ2-7	many	CASSQGGGRAHYEQYF
TRBV20-1	TRBJ2-3	many	CSASRRGGTDTQYF